This T cell receptor (beta chain) originates from a study of neoadjuvant nivolumab and ipilimumab in lung cancer. The wider study: The combination arm added day-1 ipilimumab 1 mg/kg to nivolumab 3 mg/kg on days 1, 15, 29. Study conclusions and caveats: Blood richness before therapy tracked richness in tumors resected after neoadjuvant therapy.

Sequenced by immunoSEQ multiplex PCR; TCRdb stores in-frame clones only, minus some. The sample consists of under 35,000 clones, approximately 90% of them appearing once. The CDR3 is 14 residues long. V lost 4 bases and J lost 4; bases outside the gene matches: 5. CDR1 and CDR2 from the germline V gene are SGDLS and YYNGEE. Regarding this clone: Its antigen remains unknown.

The sample in question was peripheral blood, obtained after neoadjuvant nivolumab, alone or with ipilimumab, at or shortly before surgery. The clonotype was recovered from an adult with non-small cell lung cancer. The genes are TRBV9 and TRBJ2-4, with 7 positions matching TRBD2. CDR3 in amino acids: CASSPWGGKNIQYF. The CDR3 region has the DNA TGTGCCAGCAGCCCCTGGGGGGGGAAAAACATTCAGTACTTC.